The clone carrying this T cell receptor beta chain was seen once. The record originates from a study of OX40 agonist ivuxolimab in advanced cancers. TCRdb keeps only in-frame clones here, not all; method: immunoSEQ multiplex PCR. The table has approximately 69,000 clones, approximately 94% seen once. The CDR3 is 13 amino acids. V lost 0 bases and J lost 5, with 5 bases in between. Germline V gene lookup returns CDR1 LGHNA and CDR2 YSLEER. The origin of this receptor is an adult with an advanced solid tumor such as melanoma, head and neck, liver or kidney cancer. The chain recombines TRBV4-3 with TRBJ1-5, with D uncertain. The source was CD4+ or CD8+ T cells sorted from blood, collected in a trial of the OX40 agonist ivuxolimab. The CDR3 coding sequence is TGCGCCAGCAGCCAAGATACGTATCAGCCCCAGCATTTT. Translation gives CASSQDTYQPQHF.